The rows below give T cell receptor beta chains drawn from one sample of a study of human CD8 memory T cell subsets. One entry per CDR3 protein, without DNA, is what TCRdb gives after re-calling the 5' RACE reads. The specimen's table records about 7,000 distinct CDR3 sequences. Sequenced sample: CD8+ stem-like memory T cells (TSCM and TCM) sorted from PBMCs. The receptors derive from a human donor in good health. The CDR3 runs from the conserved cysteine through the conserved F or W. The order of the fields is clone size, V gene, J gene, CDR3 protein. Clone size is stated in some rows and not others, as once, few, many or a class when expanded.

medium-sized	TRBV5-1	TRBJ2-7	CASSEGHPYEQYF
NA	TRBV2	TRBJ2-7	CASRGQSYEQYF
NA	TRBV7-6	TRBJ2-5	CASSLAGGEAETQYF
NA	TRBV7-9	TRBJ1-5	CASSPGAPGAQHF
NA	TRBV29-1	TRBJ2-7	CSARDSVTYEQYF
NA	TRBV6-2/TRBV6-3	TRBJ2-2	CASSHRAAGSGELFF
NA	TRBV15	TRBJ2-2	CATSSGMNTGELFF
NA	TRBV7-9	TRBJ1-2	CASSLVSLGPETPNYGYTF
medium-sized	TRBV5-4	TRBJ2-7	CASSLGLAGDEQYF
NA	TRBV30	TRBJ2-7	CAWKRPPGDQDEQYF
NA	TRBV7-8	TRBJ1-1	CASSQFSSTGRWNTEAFF
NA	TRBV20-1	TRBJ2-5	CSTIPRVLAGEETQYF
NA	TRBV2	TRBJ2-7	CASSYSYHPYEQYF
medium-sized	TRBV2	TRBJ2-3	CASRGRGQGRTQYF
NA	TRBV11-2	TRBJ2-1	CASSLIGPNEQFF
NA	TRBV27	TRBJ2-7	CASSGALTSGFSYEQYF
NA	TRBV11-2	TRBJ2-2	CASSLTGGGYGELFF
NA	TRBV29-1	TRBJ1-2	CSVGGGTGDYGYTF
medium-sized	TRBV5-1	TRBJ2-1	CASREQGTYNEQFF
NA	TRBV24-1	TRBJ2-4	CATSDTGTRSTQYF
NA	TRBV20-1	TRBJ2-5	CSAPPGQGFETQYF
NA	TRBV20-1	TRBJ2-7	CSAEGLAHEQYF
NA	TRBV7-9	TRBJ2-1	CASSLGSGSGNEQFF
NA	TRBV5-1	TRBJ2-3	CASSLASGSLTDTQYF
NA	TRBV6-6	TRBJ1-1	CASSYSQGFMNTEAFF
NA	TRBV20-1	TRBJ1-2	CSASETDGYTF
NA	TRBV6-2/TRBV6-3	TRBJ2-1	CASSYDMSSYNEQFF
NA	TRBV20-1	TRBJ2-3	CSARDPLGGTGTDTQYF
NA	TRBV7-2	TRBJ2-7	CATSSVSYEQYF
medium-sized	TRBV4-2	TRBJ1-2	CASSPTLEGPGNYGYTF
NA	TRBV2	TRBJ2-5	CASSEWAAAETQYF
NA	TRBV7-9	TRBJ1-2	CASSLIGRELANYGYTF
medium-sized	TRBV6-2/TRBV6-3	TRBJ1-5	CASSLGLVNQPQHF
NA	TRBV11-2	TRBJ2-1	CASSRTRGWPEQFF
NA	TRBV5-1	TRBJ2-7	CASSVGTGGHEQYF
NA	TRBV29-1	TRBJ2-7	CSVSSGGPYEQYF
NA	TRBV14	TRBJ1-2	CASSQGQALYGYTF
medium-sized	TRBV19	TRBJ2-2	CASSLAGNAGELFF
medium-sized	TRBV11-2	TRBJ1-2	CASTFPGGGNGYTF
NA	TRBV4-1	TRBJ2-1	CASSQDSASDYNEQFF
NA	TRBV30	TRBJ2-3	CAWGRGIDWGTDTQYF
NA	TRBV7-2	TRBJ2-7	CASSSGLAGLRSEQYF
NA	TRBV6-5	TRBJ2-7	CATKLSLGLPPDEQYF
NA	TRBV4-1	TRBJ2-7	CASSQDRGFYEQYF
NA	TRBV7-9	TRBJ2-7	CASSLIREQYF
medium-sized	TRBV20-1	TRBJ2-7	CSAAPGQGWTYEQYF
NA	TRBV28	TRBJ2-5	CASSPLLAGDQETQYF
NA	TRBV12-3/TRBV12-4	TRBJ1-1	CASSFSTGGYTEAFF
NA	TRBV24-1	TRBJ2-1	CATSDGGAHNEQFF
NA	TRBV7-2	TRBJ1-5	CASSPGQGYQPQHF
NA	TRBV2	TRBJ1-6	CASSGGQGSSYNSPLHF
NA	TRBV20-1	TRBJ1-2	CSAPIVPQGIIYGYTF